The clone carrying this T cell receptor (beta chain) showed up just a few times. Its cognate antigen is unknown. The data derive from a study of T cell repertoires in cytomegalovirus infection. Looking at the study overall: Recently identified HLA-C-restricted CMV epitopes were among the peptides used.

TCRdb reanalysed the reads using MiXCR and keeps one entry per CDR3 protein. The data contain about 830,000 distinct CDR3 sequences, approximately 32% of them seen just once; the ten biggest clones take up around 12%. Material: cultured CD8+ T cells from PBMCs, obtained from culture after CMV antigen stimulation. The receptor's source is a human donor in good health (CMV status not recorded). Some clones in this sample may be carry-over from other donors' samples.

CDR3 coding DNA: TGTGCCAGCAGCTTATCCAAAACTAGCGGGGGGGCCCCCGGGGAGCTGTTTTTT. Amino acids: CASSLSKTSGGAPGELFF. The rearrangement links TRBV7-8 to TRBJ2-2; TRBD2 matches 13 bases. The CDR3 totals 18 residues. The trim removed 2 bases at V and 6 bases at J, leaving 9 bases unmatched. Germline V gene sequence: CDR1 SGHVS, CDR2 FQNEAQ.